This note documents a single T cell receptor beta chain sequence. Its antigen remains unknown. Some clones are missing from TCRdb's copy, which holds only in-frame ones; the method was immunoSEQ multiplex PCR. The sample has approximately 100,000 clones, 70% to 90% seen once; the top ten hold 2% to 2.5%. The data derive from a study of T cell responses to AZD1222 COVID-19 vaccine. Some second doses came at about 4 weeks and others at about 12 weeks; these were pooled. V dropped 4 bases and J dropped 1 base, with 7 bases sitting between them. Germline V gene lookup returns CDR1 KGHDR and CDR2 SFDVKD. This CDR3 has 14 residues. Broader study findings: Clonal diversity was possibly underestimated, and white British individuals and females predominated among donors. The study found Spike-specific TCR breadth and depth rose after two AZD1222 doses. Variant regions that are unmutated are reportedly the target of nearly half of spike-specific TCRs.

This chain connects TRBV24-1 to TRBJ1-3, with no clear D. The receptor comes from an adult who received the AZD1222 COVID-19 vaccine. The material was peripheral blood, obtained 28 days after the second AZD1222 dose. In DNA, the CDR3 is TGTGCCACCAGTGACCCAAAGTCTGGAAACACCATATATTTT. Its translation: CATSDPKSGNTIYF.